This T cell receptor beta chain came from a study of blood T cells in healthy people across ages. With V trimmed by 6 bases and J by 3 bases, 7 bases remained unmatched. This CDR3 contains 14 residues. Sample donors were healthy Caucasian individuals that came from Russia, aged 6 to 90. Isolation per sample recovered at least 6 million PBMCs. Primers used in a second PCR of about 6 to 11 cycles were a sample-barcoded 5' primer and a J-beta primer mix. TCRdb processed the 5' RACE reads anew with MiXCR; each CDR3 protein has one entry. The table shows 750,000 to 950,000 distinct CDR3 sequences, with around a quarter occurring only once. This clonotype has a handful of counts. These data were likewise used in another study, on T cells of mothers and their children. As that study records: RNA was extracted, and all of it went into cDNA synthesis at 1.5 ug per 15 ul. The TCR beta CDR3 read count exceeded 8.5 million for each mother and was some 2.7 million for each child.

This TCR was recovered from a boy between 10 and 17 years old in good health. The chain is built from TRBV12-3 or TRBV12-4 and TRBJ2-7; 8 bases match TRBD1. The sample consisted of blood. CDR3 residues: CASSSDRAHYEQYF. CDR3 DNA: TGTGCCAGCAGCTCGGACAGGGCCCACTACGAGCAGTACTTC.